Below are 6 T cell receptor beta chains sequenced from a single sample in a study of blood T cell repertoires in COVID-19. Clones were sequenced by immunoSEQ multiplex PCR, and TCRdb holds only the in-frame ones, with some missing. The sample records 90,000 to 120,000 clones, 89% being singletons. Sequencing used peripheral blood. All receptors derive from a man aged 40-49 years with active or convalescent COVID-19.

The rearrangement joins TRBV6-5 to TRBJ1-2; no clear D gene. Trimming took off 10 bases at V and 0 bases at J, with 18 bases between the two ends. CDR1 and CDR2 from the germline V gene are MNHEY and SVGAGI. CDR3 length: 15 amino acids. CDR3: CATKSYTSPNYGYTF. CDR3 DNA: TGTGCCACCAAATCTTACACCAGTCCTAACTATGGCTACACCTTC.

The chain links TRBV7-8 to TRBJ2-7, with 9 nucleotides matching TRBD1. Looked up from germline, CDR1 is SGHVS and CDR2 is FQNEAQ. This CDR3 has 13 amino acids. The junction had 4 bases not matched to a gene; V was cut back by 4 bases and J by 6 bases. The CDR3 is CASSSDRGREQYF. The CDR3 coding sequence is TGTGCCAGCAGCTCGGACAGGGGCCGCGAGCAGTACTTC. Full variable domain (outside the CDR3, taken from reference TRBV7-8 and TRBJ2-7): GAGVSQSPRYKVAKRGQDVALRCDPISGHVSLFWYQQALGQGPEFLTYFQNEAQLDKSGLPSDRFFAERPEGSVSTLKIQRTQQEDSAVYLCASSSDRGREQYFGPGTRLTVT.

The chain uses TRBV5-1 and TRBJ1-1, with TRBD1 matching 8 bases. The V segment lost 4 bases and the J segment 5 bases; nucleotides outside the gene matches: 4. Germline V gene lookup returns CDR1 SGHRS and CDR2 YFSETQ. This CDR3 contains 13 residues. In DNA, the CDR3 is TGCGCCAGCAGCGCGCAGGGGGCGACTGAAGCTTTCTTT. Encoded protein: CASSAQGATEAFF. Combining the CDR3 with reference TRBV5-1 and TRBJ1-1 gives the whole variable domain KAGVTQTPRYLIKTRGQQVTLSCSPISGHRSVSWYQQTPGQGLQFLFEYFSETQRNKGNFPGRFSGRQFSNSRSEMNVSTLELGDSALYLCASSAQGATEAFFGQGTRLTVV.

This chain links TRBV3-1 (or the pseudogene TRBV3-2) with TRBJ2-2; 14 bases agree with TRBD2. The ends lost 4 bases at V and 1 base at J; junction bases unmatched: 5. This CDR3 region has 18 residues. From germline, CDR1 is LGHDT and CDR2 YNNKEL (reference sequence). CDR3 bases: TGTGCCAGCAGCCCCTTCGGACTAGCGGGAGGGAACACCGGGGAGCTGTTTTTT. Encoded protein: CASSPFGLAGGNTGELFF.

This chain joins TRBV5-4 and TRBJ1-1; the match to TRBD1 covers 10 bases. Germline V gene data show CDR1 as SGHNT and CDR2 as YYREEE (reference sequence). The CDR3 runs 14 residues. J gave up 8 bases and V 0 bases, and 4 bases lay outside the gene matches. The DNA for the CDR3 is TGTGCCAGCAGCTTGGATGCGACAGGGGGCGAAGCTTTCTTT. Amino acids: CASSLDATGGEAFF.

The chain carries TRBV18 and TRBJ2-1, with 11 bases lining up with TRBD1. After removal of 2 bases from V and 10 bases from J, the junction contained 7 bases not matched to a gene. CDR1 is KGHSH, CDR2 LQKENI, per germline. The CDR3 is 15 residues long. CDR3 in amino acids: CASSPSGQGAFEQFF. CDR3 bases: TGTGCCAGCTCACCATCCGGACAGGGGGCCTTCGAGCAGTTCTTC.